The present T cell receptor beta chain was sequenced within a study of T-cell reconstitution after alpha-beta-depleted transplantation in children. V lost 1 base, J lost 3 bases, and 10 bases stayed unmatched. CDR1 is SGHRS, CDR2 YFSETQ, per germline. The CDR3 sequence is 18 residues long. Library preparation (for TCRbeta) was performed with unique molecular identifiers. TCRdb re-called the PCR reads through MiXCR, storing one row per CDR3 protein. The sample includes about 270,000 distinct CDR3 sequences, more than 9% of them seen just once. The starting material was PBMCs from the stem cell graft donor, obtained from the stem cell graft. The chain combines TRBV5-1 with TRBJ2-2, with 9 bases identical to TRBD2. The clonotype comes from a human donor who donated a stem cell graft to a child with SCID. CDR3: CASSLRASGVSDTGELFF. CDR3 DNA: TGCGCCAGCAGCTTGAGGGCTAGCGGGGTATCGGACACCGGGGAGCTGTTTTTT.